In its sample, the clone carrying this T cell receptor beta chain was seen once. This entry comes from a study of blood T cell repertoires in COVID-19. For the study at large: T cells, B-cell-depleted T cells, or PBMCs provided the cDNA or gDNA that served as material.

Some clones are missing from TCRdb's copy, which holds only in-frame ones; the method was immunoSEQ multiplex PCR. The sample includes tens of thousands of clones, roughly nine tenths seen only once; the top ten take roughly 15%. The CDR3 is 17 residues long. The source material was peripheral blood. The gene calls are TRBV1 and TRBJ2-2; TRBD2 is the table's D call, not checked against the DNA. TRBV1 is a pseudogene locus. The receptor was derived from an older man with acute or convalescent COVID-19. The CDR3 loop reads CTSSPPWLAGGGGELFF. The DNA for the CDR3 is TGCACCAGCAGCCCCCCGTGGTTAGCGGGGGGGGGCGGGGAGCTGTTTTTT.